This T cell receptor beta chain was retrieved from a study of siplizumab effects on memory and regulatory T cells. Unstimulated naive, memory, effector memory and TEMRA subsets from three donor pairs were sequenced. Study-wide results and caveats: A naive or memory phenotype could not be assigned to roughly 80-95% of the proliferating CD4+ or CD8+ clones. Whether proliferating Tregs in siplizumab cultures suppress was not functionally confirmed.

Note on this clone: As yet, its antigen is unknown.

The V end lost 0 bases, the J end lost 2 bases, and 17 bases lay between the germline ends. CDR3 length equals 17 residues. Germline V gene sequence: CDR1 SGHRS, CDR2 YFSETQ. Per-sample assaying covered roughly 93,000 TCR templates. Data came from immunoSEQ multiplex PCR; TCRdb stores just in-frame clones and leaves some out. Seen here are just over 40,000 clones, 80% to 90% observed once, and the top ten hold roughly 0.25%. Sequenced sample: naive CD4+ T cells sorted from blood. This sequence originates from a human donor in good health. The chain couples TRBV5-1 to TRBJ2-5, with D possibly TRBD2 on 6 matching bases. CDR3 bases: TGCGCCAGCAGCTTGGCCAGTTTGGGGGGTAAGCAAGAGACCCAGTACTTC. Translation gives CASSLASLGGKQETQYF.